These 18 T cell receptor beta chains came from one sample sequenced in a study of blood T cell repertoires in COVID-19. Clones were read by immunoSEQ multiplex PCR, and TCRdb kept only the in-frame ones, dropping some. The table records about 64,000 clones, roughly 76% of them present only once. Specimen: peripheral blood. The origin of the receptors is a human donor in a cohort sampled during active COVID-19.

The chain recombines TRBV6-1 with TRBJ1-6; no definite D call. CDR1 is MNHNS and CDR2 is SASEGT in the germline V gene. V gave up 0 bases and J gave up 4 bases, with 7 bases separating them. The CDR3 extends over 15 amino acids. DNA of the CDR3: TGTGCCAGCAGTGAAGCTGGCGGGTATAATTCACCCCTCCACTTT. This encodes CASSEAGGYNSPLHF.

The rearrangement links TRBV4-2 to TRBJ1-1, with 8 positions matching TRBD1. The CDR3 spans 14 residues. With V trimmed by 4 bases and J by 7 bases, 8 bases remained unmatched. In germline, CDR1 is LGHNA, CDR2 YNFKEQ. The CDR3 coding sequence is TGTGCCAGCAGCCGTGCGGACAGGGAGAATGAAGCTTTCTTT. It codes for CASSRADRENEAFF.

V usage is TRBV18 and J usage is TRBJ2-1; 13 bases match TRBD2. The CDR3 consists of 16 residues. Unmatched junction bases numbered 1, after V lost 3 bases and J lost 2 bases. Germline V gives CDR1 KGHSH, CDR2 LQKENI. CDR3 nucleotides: TGTGCCAGCTCACCTACTAGCGGGGGGGCCTACAATGAGCAGTTCTTC. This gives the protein CASSPTSGGAYNEQFF.

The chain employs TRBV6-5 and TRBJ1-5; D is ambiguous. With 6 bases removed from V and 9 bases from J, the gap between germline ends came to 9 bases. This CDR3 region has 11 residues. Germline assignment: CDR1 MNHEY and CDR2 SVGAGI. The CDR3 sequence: CASSPPGPQHF. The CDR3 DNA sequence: TGTGCCAGCAGCCCCCCGGGGCCCCAGCATTTT.

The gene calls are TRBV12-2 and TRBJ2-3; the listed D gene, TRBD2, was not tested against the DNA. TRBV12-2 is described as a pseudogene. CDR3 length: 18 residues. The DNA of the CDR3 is TGTGCAAGTCGCTTAGAAAACCCTAGCGGGGGGGGAGATGATACGCAGTATTTT. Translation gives CASRLENPSGGGDDTQYF.

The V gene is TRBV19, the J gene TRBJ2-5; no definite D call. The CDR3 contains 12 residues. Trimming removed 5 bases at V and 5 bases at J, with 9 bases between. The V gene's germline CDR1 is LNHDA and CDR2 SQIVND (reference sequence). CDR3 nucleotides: TGTGCCAGTAGTTCTCGCGATGAGACCCAGTACTTC. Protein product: CASSSRDETQYF.

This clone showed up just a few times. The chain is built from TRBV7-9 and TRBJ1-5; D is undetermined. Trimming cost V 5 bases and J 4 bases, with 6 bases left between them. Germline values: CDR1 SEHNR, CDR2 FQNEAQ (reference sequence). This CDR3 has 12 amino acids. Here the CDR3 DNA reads TGTGCCAGCAGCCCCTCGAATCAGCCCCAGCATTTT. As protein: CASSPSNQPQHF.

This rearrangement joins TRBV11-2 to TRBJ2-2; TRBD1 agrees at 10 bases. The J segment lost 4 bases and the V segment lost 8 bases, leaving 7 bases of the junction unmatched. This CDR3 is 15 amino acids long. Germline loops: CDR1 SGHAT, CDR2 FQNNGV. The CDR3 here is CASGLGDRGTGELFF. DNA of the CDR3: TGTGCCAGCGGGTTGGGGGACAGGGGCACCGGGGAGCTGTTTTTT.

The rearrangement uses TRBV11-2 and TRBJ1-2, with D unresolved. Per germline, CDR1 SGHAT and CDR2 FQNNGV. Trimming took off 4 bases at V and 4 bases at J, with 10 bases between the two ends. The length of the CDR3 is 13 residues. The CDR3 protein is CASSSWRVYGYTF. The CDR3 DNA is TGTGCCAGCAGCTCCTGGCGGGTCTATGGCTACACCTTC.

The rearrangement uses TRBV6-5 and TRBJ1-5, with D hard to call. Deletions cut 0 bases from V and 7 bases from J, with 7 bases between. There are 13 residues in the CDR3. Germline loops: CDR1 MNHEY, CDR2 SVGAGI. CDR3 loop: CASSYSPRQPQHF. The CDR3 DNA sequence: TGTGCCAGCAGTTACTCTCCTAGGCAGCCCCAGCATTTT.

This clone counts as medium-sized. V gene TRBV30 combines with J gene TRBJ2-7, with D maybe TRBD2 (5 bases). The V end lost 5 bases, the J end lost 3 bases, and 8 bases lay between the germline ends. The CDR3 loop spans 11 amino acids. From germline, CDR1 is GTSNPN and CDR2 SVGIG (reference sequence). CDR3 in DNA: TGTGCCTGGGGTCGGGGCTACGAGCAGTACTTC. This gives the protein CAWGRGYEQYF.

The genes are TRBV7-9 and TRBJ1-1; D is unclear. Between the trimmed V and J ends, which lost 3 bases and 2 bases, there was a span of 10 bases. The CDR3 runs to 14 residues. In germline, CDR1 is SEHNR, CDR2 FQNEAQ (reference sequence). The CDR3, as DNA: TGTGCCAGCAGCTTCAAGAGTGTTAACACTGAAGCTTTCTTT. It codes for CASSFKSVNTEAFF.

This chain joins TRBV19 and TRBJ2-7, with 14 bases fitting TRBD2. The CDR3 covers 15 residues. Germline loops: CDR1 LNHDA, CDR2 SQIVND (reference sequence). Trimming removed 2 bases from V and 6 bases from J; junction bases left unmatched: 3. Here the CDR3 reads CASSITGTSGGEQYF. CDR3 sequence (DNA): TGTGCCAGTAGTATAACCGGGACTAGCGGGGGCGAGCAGTACTTC.

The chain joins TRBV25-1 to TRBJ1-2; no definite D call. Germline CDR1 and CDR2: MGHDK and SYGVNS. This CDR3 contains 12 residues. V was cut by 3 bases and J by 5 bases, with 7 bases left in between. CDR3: CASSDSSYGYTF. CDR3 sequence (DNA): TGTGCCAGCAGTGATAGTAGTTATGGCTACACCTTC.

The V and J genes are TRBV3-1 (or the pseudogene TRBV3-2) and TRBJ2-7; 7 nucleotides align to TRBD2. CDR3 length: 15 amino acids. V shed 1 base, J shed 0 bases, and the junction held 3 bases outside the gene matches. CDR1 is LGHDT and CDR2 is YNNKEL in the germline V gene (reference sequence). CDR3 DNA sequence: TGTGCCAGCAGCCAAGGGGCGGGGGTCTCCTACGAGCAGTACTTC. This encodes CASSQGAGVSYEQYF.

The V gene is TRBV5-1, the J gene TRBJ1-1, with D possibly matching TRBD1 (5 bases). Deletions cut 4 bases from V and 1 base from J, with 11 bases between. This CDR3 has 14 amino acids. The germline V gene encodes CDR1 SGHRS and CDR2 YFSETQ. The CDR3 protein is CASSGTQGNTEAFF. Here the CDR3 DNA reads TGCGCCAGCAGCGGCACCCAGGGGAACACTGAAGCTTTCTTT. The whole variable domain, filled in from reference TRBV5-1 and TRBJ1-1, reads KAGVTQTPRYLIKTRGQQVTLSCSPISGHRSVSWYQQTPGQGLQFLFEYFSETQRNKGNFPGRFSGRQFSNSRSEMNVSTLELGDSALYLCASSGTQGNTEAFFGQGTRLTVV.

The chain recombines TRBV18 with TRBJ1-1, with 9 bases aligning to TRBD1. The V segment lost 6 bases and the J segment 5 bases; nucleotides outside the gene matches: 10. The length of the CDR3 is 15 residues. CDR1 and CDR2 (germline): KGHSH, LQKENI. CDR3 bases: TGTGCCAGCTCGAAGATGGGACAGGGATCGACTGAAGCTTTCTTT. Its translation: CASSKMGQGSTEAFF.

The DNA of the CDR3 is TGCGCCAGCAGCTTGGTACAGGGGGGCTACGAGCAGTACTTC. Protein product: CASSLVQGGYEQYF. This chain joins TRBV5-1 and TRBJ2-7; the match to TRBD1 covers 8 bases. The CDR3 runs to 14 residues. V was clipped by 0 bases and J by 3 bases; unmatched bases: 2. Germline assignment: CDR1 SGHRS and CDR2 YFSETQ.